The TCR beta chain described here comes from a study of CD8 T cells in ankylosing spondylitis. Regarding this clonotype: Its antigen is currently unknown.

Study-wide results and limits: Within ankylosing spondylitis blood, a TCR beta motif made up of eight or nine highly homologous variants appeared to be characteristic.

Quantitative barcoded 5'-RACE was used to prepare TCR beta libraries. TCRdb reprocessed the 5' RACE reads via MiXCR and lists one record per CDR3 protein. The sample holds over 700,000 distinct CDR3 sequences, over 15% seen once. Trimming removed 3 bases from V and 4 bases from J, with 14 bases in between. The length of the CDR3 is 15 residues. Germline V CDR1 and CDR2: SGHKS, YYEKEE (reference sequence). This chain connects TRBV5-5 to TRBJ1-5, with D perhaps TRBD1 (5 bases). This receptor was obtained from a male donor with ankylosing spondylitis. The sequencing sample was made of blood, either unsorted or a sorted T cell fraction (not recorded which). The CDR3 region is CASSSGTVENQPQHF. As DNA, the CDR3 is TGTGCCAGCAGCTCCGGGACGGTCGAGAATCAGCCCCAGCATTTT.